This TCR beta chain is drawn from a study of patients and donors after allogeneic stem cell transplantation. Germline loops: CDR1 SGHRS, CDR2 YFSETQ. This CDR3 spans 17 amino acids. Trimming shortened V by 0 bases and J by 2 bases, and 16 bases separated the two germline ends. TCRdb processed the RT-PCR reads anew with MiXCR; each CDR3 protein has one entry. The sample has tens of thousands of distinct CDR3 sequences; more than 35% are singletons. The rearrangement uses TRBV5-1 and TRBJ2-3, with D possibly being TRBD1 (6 bases). Sequenced sample: blood, either unsorted or a sorted T cell fraction (not recorded which). This TCR derives from a human donor who was either an allogeneic HSCT recipient or a stem cell or donor lymphocyte infusion donor (not recorded which). It is not recorded whose cells these are; they may come from a transplant donor. The DNA of the CDR3 is TGCGCCAGCAGCTTGGGTCCGGCGAGGGGGAACACAGATACGCAGTATTTT. It yields the protein CASSLGPARGNTDTQYF.